Sequencing of this TCR beta chain was carried out in a study of shared clonotypes between healthy human individuals (dated by TCRdb to 2020 to 2021). About the investigation overall: The cohort comprised two women and a few men aged 18 to 49 years. For each donor, CD4 naive and CD4 memory were each given three plates, CD8 naive was given two plates, and CD8 memory was given one plate. Blood TCR repertoires of a handful of healthy adults were deeply sequenced to estimate repertoire size and the extent of clonotype sharing between individuals. To increase sequencing depth and limit assay-specific biases, TCR repertoire library preparation and sequencing were carried out by different laboratories using diverse techniques. Between about 0.9 and 10 billion PBMCs per donor were obtained by leukapheresis. What the study reported, not specific to this receptor: Pairwise subsampling indicated that sequencing depth was expected to affect the degree of clonotype sharing among donors. Clonotypes shared by all four sorted-subset donors showed higher generation probabilities than non-shared clonotypes. Because the study included only a small number of donors, the genetic and exposure-history diversity represented was limited. Sampling was restricted to blood, and TCR repertoires in tissues likely differ from the TCR repertoires found in blood. Naive subsets generally had larger estimated clonotype richness than memory subsets did. Incomplete sequencing was indicated by rarefaction of sorted-subset datasets, despite the large sequencing depth. When several donors were compared, the shared fraction of clonotypes was approximately 5% for naive CD4, 3% to 4% for naive CD8, 2% to 2.5% for memory CD4, and about 0.36% for memory CD8.

V is cut by 5 bases and J by 1 base, and the space between the germline ends is 8 bases. From its cysteine to its phenylalanine, the CDR3 spans 13 amino acids. Just CDR3 DNA is preserved here, 39 bases in frame from base 1. CDR1 and CDR2, per the germline V gene (reference sequence), are MNHEY and SMNVEV. In regard to this clone: Its antigen is unknown. The input lacks base qualities; no much larger clone sits a single base away.

CD8 naive samples were CD45RO-negative cells positively selected for CCR7, giving a CD45RA+CCR7+ population that excluded TemRA cells. Healthy HIV-negative adults with no recently reported acute infections or vaccinations were included as donors. Only Caucasian adults living in Nashville, Tennessee, USA were represented among the donors. After blood collection by leukapheresis, PBMCs were isolated using Ficoll-Histopaque density gradient centrifugation and then cryopreserved in the vapor phase of liquid nitrogen. Purity and quantity of every magnetically sorted T cell population were checked by analytical flow cytometry. Genomic DNA was isolated from each sorted fraction and quantified by UV absorbance on a Nanodrop 2000c. Using the deep immunoSEQ assay, multiplex PCR amplified TCR CDR3 regions from genomic DNA. For each cell subset, the extracted genomic DNA was distributed evenly across all wells of several immunoSEQ 96-well plates, and each plate served as one replicate. For sorted subsets, each replicate PCR was loaded with roughly 200 ng genomic DNA, equivalent to roughly 30,000 T cell genomes. Purified libraries were measured with a Qubit 3.0 fluorometer, size-checked on a Bioanalyzer 2100, and measured again with the KAPA Library Quantification kit. Every immunoSEQ 96-well plate was sequenced on a dedicated single-read 150-cycle Illumina NextSeq 550 flow cell. On the study's bioinformatics: Because only junctional sequences without quality scores were contained in the immunoSEQ output, filtering matching that applied to full-length reads could not be performed. Sequences were annotated with PyIR, a Python wrapper for IgBLAST v1.9, and V/J genes and CDR3 were assigned using IMGT germline references. Any read was removed if the V/J assignment was weak (E-value above 1e-6), the CDR3 was missing, or the read contained stop codons, out-of-frame junctions, or ambiguous translated residues. A V3J clonotype was defined by an identical inferred V gene, J gene, and CDR3 amino acid sequence. Percentage overlap between repertoires was calculated by dividing the number of shared unique clonotypes by the size of the smaller repertoire. Repertoire richness was assessed with RTK rarefaction, the Chao1 estimator, and Recon v2.1 estimates of unobserved clonotypes. OLGA was used to compute generation probabilities for all TCRbeta clonotypes that the gDNA method yielded from a few donors. TCRdb took this table from immuneACCESS and kept in-frame rearrangements with V and J called. Such tables lack part of the clones; where checked against another copy, unresolved V genes explain under half of the gap, and the rest is unexplained. That table supplies the V and J calls and clone size; D and trimming were determined from the DNA. The sample data list about 2 million clones, and just under 95% of these were observed just once. In total, the top ten clones hold 1% to 1.5% of the sample.

The receptor's source is a man aged 18 to 35 in good health. The sequence joins TRBV27 to TRBJ1-1; the D gene assignment is ambiguous. The specimen was naive CD8+ T cells sorted from blood. The meaning of the sample's cell subset or site label: CD45RA+CCR7+. The CDR3 sequence is CASSPTPNTEAFF. The nucleotide sequence reads TGTGCCAGCAGTCCAACACCGAACACTGAAGCTTTCTTT.